The 23 T cell receptor beta chains below come from one sample, sequenced in a study of T-cell memory formation after mild COVID-19. TCRdb independently ran MiXCR on the 5' RACE reads; one entry per CDR3 protein. The profile shows about 400,000 distinct CDR3 sequences, about a sixth of them singletons. The sample comprised PBMCs or a T cell subset sorted from them (not recorded which). These receptors all stem from a man younger than 35 who had mild COVID-19 (a few samples of this study predate the infection). Cell type and time point are not known.

The chain recombines TRBV27 with TRBJ1-2; D is unclear. CDR1 MNHEY and CDR2 SMNVEV come from the germline V gene (reference sequence). The CDR3 covers 15 residues. The V end lost 2 bases, the J end lost 8 bases, and 18 bases lay between the germline ends. As DNA, the CDR3 is TGTGCCAGCAGTTTAGACGGAGTCTCACCGCGGGGCTACACCTTC. Encoded protein: CASSLDGVSPRGYTF.

The chain recombines TRBV4-3 with TRBJ2-3; 10 bases agree with TRBD2. Germline values: CDR1 LGHNA, CDR2 YSLEER. Trimming took 2 bases from V and 0 from J; bases not matched to a gene: 2. The CDR3 totals 16 residues. The CDR3 sequence is CASSQLAGESTDTQYF. In DNA, the CDR3 is TGCGCCAGCAGCCAACTAGCGGGGGAGAGCACAGATACGCAGTATTTT.

The V call is TRBV7-9, the J call TRBJ2-1; TRBD1 matches at 9 bases. V was clipped by 5 bases and J by 5 bases; unmatched bases: 10. The CDR3 covers 16 residues. Germline CDR1 is SEHNR and CDR2 is FQNEAQ (reference sequence). The chain's CDR3 is CASSANGTGLNNEQFF. In DNA, the CDR3 is TGTGCCAGCAGCGCCAACGGGACAGGGCTTAACAATGAGCAGTTCTTC.

This clonotype showed up just a few times. The chain combines TRBV20-1 with TRBJ2-5; D is possibly TRBD2 (6 bases). Deletions cut 0 bases from V and 5 bases from J, with 16 bases between. CDR3 length equals 15 residues. Per germline, CDR1 DFQATT and CDR2 SNEGSKA (reference sequence). CDR3 nucleotide sequence: TGCAGTGCTAGAGATCCTGGACTATTCTCGGAGACCCAGTACTTC. Its translation: CSARDPGLFSETQYF.

In this sample, this clonotype turned up a few times. The gene calls are TRBV28 and TRBJ1-5; maybe TRBD1 (5 bases). The V end was cut by 1 base, the J end by 9 bases, with 13 bases between. Germline assignment: CDR1 MDHEN and CDR2 SYDVKM. The CDR3 covers 14 residues. CDR3: CASSLLGPGVPQHF. DNA of the CDR3: TGTGCCAGCAGTTTATTGGGACCCGGAGTGCCCCAGCATTTT.

This clonotype was detected a few times. The chain's CDR3 is CASSSPGEGIYEQYV. The DNA of the CDR3 is TGTGCCAGCAGCTCCCCGGGGGAGGGGATCTACGAGCAGTACGTC. The chain carries TRBV7-2 and TRBJ2-7; TRBD2 aligns across 7 bases. In germline, CDR1 is SGHTA, CDR2 FQGNSA. This CDR3 has 15 residues. The V gene end was trimmed by 4 bases and the J gene end by 3 bases; junction bases not matched to a gene: 9.

This sequence joins TRBV29-1 and TRBJ1-1, with 7 bases identical to TRBD1. This CDR3 has 13 residues. The germline V gene has CDR1 SQVTM and CDR2 ANQGSEA. V dropped 7 bases and J dropped 0; count of bases not matched to a gene: 5. CDR3 sequence (DNA): TGCAGCGGTACCGGGACAGTGAACACTGAAGCTTTCTTT. Translating it yields CSGTGTVNTEAFF.

The chain carries TRBV19 and TRBJ2-1; TRBD1 agrees at 7 bases. The V gene's germline CDR1 is LNHDA and CDR2 SQIVND (reference sequence). CDR3 length: 14 amino acids. After removal of 6 bases from V and 6 bases from J, the junction contained 8 bases not matched to a gene. The CDR3 protein is CASRPGQIPNEQFF. DNA of the CDR3: TGTGCCAGTAGACCGGGACAGATCCCCAATGAGCAGTTCTTC.

This clonotype was observed a few times. The chain links TRBV14 to TRBJ1-1, with no clear D. Germline V gene data show CDR1 as SGHDN and CDR2 as FVKESK. The CDR3 runs to 14 residues. Trimming cost V 1 base and J 4 bases, with 10 bases left between them. Here the CDR3 reads CASSQGLPPTEAFF. Here the CDR3 DNA reads TGTGCCAGCAGCCAAGGGTTGCCCCCCACTGAAGCTTTCTTT.

This clonotype has only a few counts. The CDR3 DNA is TGTGCCAGCAGCTTAGGGGACAGGGGGCTCAGGGAGACCCAGTACTTC. Protein product: CASSLGDRGLRETQYF. The V call is TRBV7-9, the J call TRBJ2-5, with 12 nucleotides matching TRBD1. The germline V gene has CDR1 SEHNR and CDR2 FQNEAQ (reference sequence). The CDR3 is 16 residues long. The V segment lost 1 base and the J segment 5 bases; nucleotides outside the gene matches: 5.

V and J are TRBV5-1 and TRBJ1-6, with D tentatively TRBD1 (6 bases). Germline V gene lookup returns CDR1 SGHRS and CDR2 YFSETQ. The CDR3 consists of 15 residues. V was trimmed by 5 bases and J by 10 bases, leaving 19 bases between them. For the CDR3, the DNA is TGCGCCAGCAGATTTTTGCCAGGGGATGGGTCACCCCTCCACTTT. This gives the protein CASRFLPGDGSPLHF.

The chain joins TRBV6-6 to TRBJ1-4, with unresolved D. CDR3 length: 16 amino acids. V lost 5 bases to trimming and J lost 0 bases, with 13 bases between them. CDR1 is MNHNY, CDR2 SVGAGI, per germline (reference sequence). CDR3 DNA: TGTGCCAGCAGTCGCCTTAGGCCCGCAACTAATGAAAAACTGTTTTTT. Its translation: CASSRLRPATNEKLFF.

This chain connects TRBV4-2 to TRBJ2-2; D perhaps matches TRBD1 (5 bases). Germline V lookup: CDR1 LGHNA, CDR2 YNFKEQ. The CDR3 is 17 residues long. The V end lost 4 bases, the J end lost 5 bases, and 20 bases lay between the germline ends. CDR3 sequence: CASSLPVRRADTGELFF. The CDR3 bases are TGTGCCAGCAGCCTGCCGGTCCGCAGGGCGGATACCGGGGAGCTGTTTTTT.

The chain employs TRBV21-1 and TRBJ2-7; the table's D call, TRBD1, has no DNA check behind it. TRBV21-1 is a pseudogene segment. This CDR3 is 14 amino acids long. The CDR3 reads CASSGRDRSCEQYF. Written as DNA, the CDR3 is TGTGCCAGCAGCGGCCGGGACAGGTCGTGCGAGCAGTACTTC.

The V and J genes are TRBV19 and TRBJ1-2, with a weak D call TRBD1 (6 bases). The CDR3 runs to 15 residues. Trimming stripped 2 bases from V and 0 bases from J, with 10 bases between. The germline gives CDR1 LNHDA, CDR2 SQIVND (reference sequence). The CDR3 loop is CASSIKQGSNYGYTF. CDR3 in DNA: TGTGCCAGTAGTATAAAGCAGGGGTCTAACTATGGCTACACCTTC.

The CDR3 coding sequence is TGTGCCAGCAGTTCCCAGGTCCTGAATACGCAGTATTTT. It yields the protein CASSSQVLNTQYF. V usage is TRBV6-2 or TRBV6-3 and J usage is TRBJ2-3; D is undetermined. This CDR3 comprises 13 residues. Between the trimmed V and J ends, which lost 4 bases and 7 bases, there was a span of 12 bases. Germline CDR1 is MNHEY and CDR2 is SVGEGT.

The chain combines TRBV29-1 with TRBJ2-1, with D unresolved. The CDR3 spans 12 residues. From germline, CDR1 is SQVTM and CDR2 ANQGSEA. Trimming cost V 5 bases and J 8 bases, with 13 bases left between them. The CDR3 spells CSVRMMRYEQFF. CDR3 nucleotides: TGCAGCGTTCGAATGATGAGGTATGAGCAGTTCTTC.

This clonotype was counted a few times. The V and J genes are TRBV6-2 or TRBV6-3 and TRBJ2-7; D might be TRBD1 (5 bases). Germline CDR1 and CDR2: MNHEY and SVGEGT. Trimming pared 4 bases from V and 0 bases from J, leaving 19 bases between. The CDR3 has 17 amino acids. The CDR3, as DNA: TGTGCCAGCAGTTTCATGACGCAGGGTTTAATCTCCTACGAGCAGTACTTC. Protein sequence: CASSFMTQGLISYEQYF.

V usage is TRBV29-1 and J usage is TRBJ1-1; D unclear. Germline CDR1 is SQVTM and CDR2 is ANQGSEA. The CDR3 has 12 residues. V lost 3 bases and J 8 bases, leaving 13 bases between the germline ends. The CDR3, as DNA: TGCAGCGTTGAGTATAGGGCAATGGAAGCTTTCTTT. It specifies CSVEYRAMEAFF.

The chain is built from TRBV7-2 and TRBJ2-7; possible D gene TRBD2, 5 bases. Trimming shortened V by 8 bases and J by 9 bases, and 14 bases separated the two germline ends. Germline values: CDR1 SGHTA, CDR2 FQGNSA. CDR3 length: 11 residues. CDR3 coding DNA: TGTGCCAGCGCCTCGACTACGAGGCAGTACTTC. Translating gives CASASTTRQYF.

Only a few counts were recorded for this clonotype. The rearrangement joins TRBV27 to TRBJ2-1; 9 nucleotides match TRBD1. The germline gives CDR1 MNHEY, CDR2 SMNVEV (reference sequence). The CDR3 sequence is 15 residues long. V trimming: 5 bases; J trimming: 0 bases; junction bases outside the gene matches: 2. The CDR3 is CASSRQGGSYNEQFF. The CDR3 DNA follows: TGTGCCAGCAGTCGACAGGGGGGCTCCTACAATGAGCAGTTCTTC.

This clonotype was seen at least ten times. DNA for the CDR3: TGTGCCAGCAGCCTAGGACCTTACACTGAAGCTTTCTTT. Its translation: CASSLGPYTEAFF. The V and J genes are TRBV14 and TRBJ1-1; D unresolved. This CDR3 spans 13 amino acids. Trimming removed 4 bases from V and 3 bases from J, with 9 bases in between. Germline loops: CDR1 SGHDN, CDR2 FVKESK.

This clonotype has more than one count but fewer than ten. In nucleotides, the CDR3 is TGCAGTGCCAAACGGGGGGGGATTTACGAGCAGTACTTC. Translation gives CSAKRGGIYEQYF. The chain joins TRBV20-1 to TRBJ2-7; 8 bases map to TRBD2. The ends lost 6 bases at V and 4 bases at J; junction bases unmatched: 8. The germline CDR1 and CDR2 sequences are DFQATT and SNEGSKA (reference sequence). The CDR3 totals 13 residues.